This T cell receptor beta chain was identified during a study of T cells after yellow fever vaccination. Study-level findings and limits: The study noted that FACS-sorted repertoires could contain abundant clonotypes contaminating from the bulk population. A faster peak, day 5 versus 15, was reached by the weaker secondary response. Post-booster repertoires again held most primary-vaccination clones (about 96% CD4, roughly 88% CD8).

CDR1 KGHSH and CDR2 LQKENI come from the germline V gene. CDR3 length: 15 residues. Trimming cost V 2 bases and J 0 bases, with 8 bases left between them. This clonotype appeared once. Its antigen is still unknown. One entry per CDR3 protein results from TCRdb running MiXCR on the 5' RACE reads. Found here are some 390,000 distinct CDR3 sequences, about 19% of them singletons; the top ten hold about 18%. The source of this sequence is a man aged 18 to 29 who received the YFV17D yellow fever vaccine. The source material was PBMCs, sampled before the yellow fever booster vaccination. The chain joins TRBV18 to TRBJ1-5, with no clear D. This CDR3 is CASSPVADSNQPQHF. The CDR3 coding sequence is TGTGCCAGCTCACCAGTAGCAGATAGCAATCAGCCCCAGCATTTT.